The 25 T cell receptor beta chains reported below all come from one sample, sequenced in a study of CXCR3-negative and CXCR3-positive naive CD8 T cells. The libraries of TRB cDNA were prepared using 5' RACE with UMI labels. TCRdb re-called the 5' RACE reads, yielding one record per CDR3 amino acid sequence without DNA. The sample holds 100,000 to 150,000 distinct CDR3 sequences. The sequencing sample was made of naive CXCR3- CD8+ T cells from blood. Sample subset: CD45RO-CCR7+CD27+CD95- naive CD8+ T cells lacking CXCR3 (TNR3-). These receptor sequences come from a human donor in good health. Some clones in this sample may be carry-over from other donors' samples.

The V gene is TRBV5-1, the J gene TRBJ2-7; checking the TCRdb D call of TRBD2 is not possible without DNA. There are 16 residues in the CDR3. Germline lookup yields CDR1 SGHRS and CDR2 YFSETQ. The CDR3 loop reads CASSVGELAGPYEQYF.

This CDR3 reads CASSLVDRGPGHEQFF. The V call is TRBV7-9, the J call TRBJ2-1; TCRdb names TRBD1, which stays unverified in the absence of DNA. The CDR3 extends over 16 amino acids. Germline CDR1 reads SEHNR; CDR2 reads FQNEAQ (reference sequence).

This chain uses TRBV4-1 with TRBJ1-1. The CDR3 sequence is 15 residues long. Germline loops: CDR1 MGHRA, CDR2 YSYEKL. The CDR3 reads CASSQDRGRNTEAFF.

The chain employs TRBV12-3 or TRBV12-4 and TRBJ2-1. The CDR3 covers 13 residues. The CDR3 loop reads CASSFLLYKGQFF.

This chain's CDR3 is CAGTVHPTYEQYF. This rearrangement joins TRBV2 to TRBJ2-7. CDR1 SNHLY and CDR2 FYNNEI come from the germline V gene. This CDR3 has 13 residues.

The chain employs TRBV29-1 and TRBJ2-7; the D gene TCRdb calls, TRBD2, cannot be checked with no DNA. Germline V gives CDR1 SQVTM, CDR2 ANQGSEA. The CDR3 runs to 14 residues. The CDR3 loop is CSVRRLAGNYEQYF.

The chain uses TRBV7-9 and TRBJ2-2; TCRdb selects TRBD2, and the lack of DNA leaves this call unchecked. Germline CDR1 and CDR2: SEHNR and FQNEAQ (reference sequence). This CDR3 has 13 amino acids. The CDR3 region is CASEGWGTGELFF.

The rearrangement joins TRBV9 to TRBJ2-1; the TCRdb call, TRBD1, lacks DNA for checking. CDR3 length: 16 amino acids. The germline V gene encodes CDR1 SGDLS and CDR2 YYNGEE. CDR3 protein: CASSDPGGSSYNEQFF. The full variable domain, its missing parts supplied by reference TRBV9 and TRBJ2-1, is DSGVTQTPKHLITATGQRVTLRCSPRSGDLSVYWYQQSLDQGLQFLIQYYNGEERAKGNILERFSAQQFPDLHSELNLSSLELGDSALYFCASSDPGGSSYNEQFFGPGTRLTVL.

This chain connects TRBV28 to TRBJ2-7. The CDR3 sequence is 13 residues long. Looked up from germline, CDR1 is MDHEN and CDR2 is SYDVKM. CDR3: CASSLLSGHEQYF.

The chain recombines TRBV7-9 with TRBJ2-1; TCRdb's D call, TRBD1, is unchecked because there is no DNA. From germline, CDR1 is SEHNR and CDR2 FQNEAQ (reference sequence). CDR3 size: 15 residues. CDR3: CASSSGTGVYNEQFF.

The genes are TRBV12-3 or TRBV12-4 and TRBJ2-1; without DNA, the TCRdb call of TRBD1 cannot be checked. The CDR3 totals 13 residues. Here the CDR3 reads CASTPAGYNEQFF.

The V call is TRBV7-7, the J call TRBJ2-2. The CDR3 is 15 residues long. Germline assignment: CDR1 SSHAT and CDR2 FNYEAQ (reference sequence). CDR3 residues: CASSLAPGNTGELFF.

The rearrangement joins TRBV7-3 to TRBJ1-1; TCRdb outputs TRBD1, but without DNA this stays unchecked. The CDR3 spans 14 residues. Germline assignment: CDR1 SGHTA and CDR2 FQGTGA. The CDR3 region is CASSLTGGGTEAFF.

J is TRBJ2-1 and V is TRBV9; TCRdb's D gene call, TRBD2, goes unchecked for lack of DNA. CDR3 length: 17 residues. The germline CDR1 and CDR2 sequences are SGDLS and YYNGEE. CDR3 amino acids: CASSVVGTSGAYNEQFF.

The V call is TRBV5-5, the J call TRBJ2-1; no DNA is available, so the TRBD2 call from TCRdb remains unchecked. This CDR3 has 16 amino acids. Looked up from germline, CDR1 is SGHKS and CDR2 is YYEKEE (reference sequence). This chain's CDR3 is CASSAGLAGVNNEQFF.

The rearrangement joins TRBV6-5 to TRBJ1-2. The CDR3 runs 14 residues. CDR1 and CDR2 from the germline V gene are MNHEY and SVGAGI. This chain's CDR3 is CASSYSISEDGYTF.

The chain recombines TRBV5-1 with TRBJ1-6; the TRBD1 assignment by TCRdb is unverifiable without DNA. CDR3 length: 14 amino acids. Germline V gene sequence: CDR1 SGHRS, CDR2 YFSETQ. This CDR3 reads CASTPDRGVSPLHF.

CDR3 protein: CASKAIATGELFF. This chain links TRBV12-3 or TRBV12-4 with TRBJ2-2. CDR3 length equals 13 residues.

V gene TRBV3-1 combines with J gene TRBJ1-3. CDR1 LGHDT and CDR2 YNNKEL come from the germline V gene (reference sequence). The CDR3 has 19 residues. CDR3 sequence: CASSQDGSLYGYSGNTIYF.

The gene calls are TRBV5-6 and TRBJ1-1. From germline, CDR1 is SGHDT and CDR2 YYEEEE. CDR3 length: 14 amino acids. The CDR3 sequence: CASSWGVQNTEAFF.

The chain carries TRBV10-3 and TRBJ2-1; TCRdb selects TRBD1, and the lack of DNA leaves this call unchecked. Per the germline V gene, CDR1 is ENHRY and CDR2 is SYGVKD. The CDR3 extends over 13 amino acids. CDR3 in amino acids: CAISEPPQGEQFF.

This sequence joins TRBV5-1 and TRBJ2-7. Germline CDR1 SGHRS, CDR2 YFSETQ. The CDR3 is made up of 15 amino acids. The CDR3 reads CASSFDVAGAYEQYF.

The genes are TRBV6-5 and TRBJ2-7; TCRdb indicates TRBD2, and absent DNA this call remains unverified. From germline, CDR1 is MNHEY and CDR2 SVGAGI. The CDR3 sequence is 13 residues long. The CDR3: CASIDGEAYEQYF.

The CDR3 loop reads CASGVSQREETQYF. The chain recombines TRBV7-9 with TRBJ2-5; there is no DNA to check the TCRdb D call of TRBD2. The CDR3 is 14 residues long. CDR1 SEHNR and CDR2 FQNEAQ come from the germline V gene (reference sequence).

The chain has TRBV2 and TRBJ1-2; TCRdb gives TRBD1 as the D gene, but with no DNA this cannot be confirmed. The CDR3 covers 15 residues. Germline V lookup: CDR1 SNHLY, CDR2 FYNNEI. The CDR3 region is CASGPLLGGGDGYTF.